This paragraph covers one T cell receptor (beta chain) sequence. Its antigen is unidentified. The record originates from a study of T cell responses to AZD1222 COVID-19 vaccine. Findings and caveats of the study: In a largely white British group with more females than males, clonal diversity was possibly underestimated. Spike regions recognized by vaccine-associated CD4 TCRs spanned the protein, led by 160-218 and 743-854. The breadth and depth of Spike-specific TCRs increased once two AZD1222 doses had been given.

The germline CDR1 and CDR2 sequences are MDHEN and SYDVKM. The CDR3 spans 10 residues. Trimming cost V 6 bases and J 12 bases, with 9 bases left between them. Profiled with immunoSEQ multiplex PCR; TCRdb holds only in-frame clones, not every one. This table has about 74,000 clones, roughly 90% appearing once. The origin of this receptor is an adult who received the AZD1222 COVID-19 vaccine. This chain joins TRBV28 and TRBJ1-5, with D possibly TRBD1 on 5 matching bases. The source was peripheral blood, collected 28 days after the second AZD1222 dose. The CDR3 here is CASSEGSQHF. For the CDR3, the DNA is TGTGCCAGCAGCGAGGGGAGCCAGCATTTT.